A selection of T cell receptor beta chains follows, all from one sample in a study of CD8 T cells in Susac syndrome. Using its own MiXCR run on the immunoSEQ multiplex PCR reads, TCRdb lists one record per CDR3 protein. The sample has some 260,000 distinct CDR3 sequences; more than 75% are singletons. The sequencing sample was made of CD8+ T cells from PBMCs. The receptor source for this set is a human donor with multiple sclerosis. CDR3s include the opening cysteine and the closing phenylalanine or tryptophan. Fields, in order: clone size, D gene, V gene, J gene, CDR3 protein, CDR3 DNA. D genes are given only for firm matches. Only part of the rows carry a size: once, few, many, or a class if the clone is expanded.

NA	NA	TRBV10-1	TRBJ2-2	CASSVRGARTGELFF	TGCGCCAGCAGTGTTCGGGGGGCACGGACCGGGGAGCTGTTTTTT
NA	NA	TRBV10-3	TRBJ1-2	CAIETANYGYTF	TGTGCCATAGAGACTGCTAACTATGGCTACACCTTC
NA	NA	TRBV2	TRBJ2-7	CASKFYEQYF	TGTGCCAGCAAATTCTACGAGCAGTACTTC
NA	NA	TRBV7-9	TRBJ2-4	CASSPVGGWENIQYF	TGTGCCAGCAGCCCGGTCGGCGGGTGGGAAAACATTCAGTACTTC
few	TRBD2	TRBV19	TRBJ2-3	CASSIWRRESPTDTQYF	TGTGCCAGTAGTATTTGGCGGCGGGAGTCCCCTACAGATACGCAGTATTTT
NA	TRBD1	TRBV27	TRBJ1-2	CASSSAAGGSKAYGYTF	TGTGCCAGCAGTTCCGCCGCAGGGGGCTCAAAAGCCTATGGCTACACCTTC
NA	NA	TRBV9	TRBJ1-4	CASSAYRGHEKLFF	TGTGCCAGCAGCGCGTACCGGGGTCATGAAAAACTGTTTTTT
NA	NA	TRBV5-4	TRBJ1-2	CASSLVQANGYTF	TGTGCCAGCAGCTTGGTTCAAGCGAATGGCTACACCTTC
NA	NA	TRBV3-1	TRBJ2-3	CASSPLVDPGTDTQYF	TGTGCCAGCAGCCCCCTTGTAGACCCCGGCACAGATACGCAGTATTTT
NA	NA	TRBV28	TRBJ2-1	CASSPEWYEQFF	TGTGCCAGCAGTCCCGAATGGTACGAGCAGTTCTTC
NA	NA	TRBV27	TRBJ2-7	CASSPRHSYEQYF	TGTGCCAGCAGTCCCCGACATTCCTACGAGCAGTACTTC
once	NA	TRBV27	TRBJ1-1	CASSLGGWNTEAFF	TGTGCCAGCAGTTTAGGGGGATGGAACACTGAAGCTTTCTTT
NA	NA	TRBV4-1	TRBJ2-1	CASSHVLGGYEQFF	TGCGCCAGCAGCCACGTTTTGGGCGGATATGAGCAGTTCTTC
few	TRBD2	TRBV7-9	TRBJ2-1	CASSAVGREGEFF	TGTGCCAGCAGCGCAGTTGGACGGGAGGGCGAGTTCTTC
NA	NA	TRBV5-1	TRBJ1-1	CASSLSAVNTEAFF	TGCGCCAGCAGCTTGTCGGCGGTGAACACTGAAGCTTTCTTT
NA	NA	TRBV28	TRBJ2-4	CASSSPAIAKNIQYF	TGTGCCAGCAGTTCCCCAGCTATCGCCAAAAACATTCAGTACTTC
NA	NA	TRBV28	TRBJ1-2	CASSLALARGVRGYTF	TGTGCCAGCAGTTTAGCCCTAGCCAGGGGTGTGCGGGGCTACACCTTC
NA	NA	TRBV27	TRBJ2-4	CASSFSTANIQYF	TGTGCCAGCAGTTTCTCCACCGCAAACATTCAGTACTTC
NA	TRBD2	TRBV27	TRBJ2-1	CASSPRSSGRSSNEQFF	TGTGCCAGCAGTCCTAGGTCTAGCGGGAGGTCGTCAAATGAGCAGTTCTTC
NA	NA	TRBV19	TRBJ2-1	CASSNWRRGNNEQFF	TGTGCCAGTAGTAACTGGCGAAGGGGGAATAATGAGCAGTTCTTC
few	NA	TRBV6-1	TRBJ2-1	CASSERTFTYNEQFF	TGTGCCAGCAGCGAGAGGACCTTCACCTACAATGAGCAGTTCTTC
NA	TRBD2	TRBV9	TRBJ2-1	CASSVRLAGPKWAHEQFF	TGTGCCAGCAGCGTGAGGCTAGCGGGACCAAAATGGGCCCATGAGCAGTTCTTC
NA	TRBD1	TRBV7-9	TRBJ2-7	CASSSQGLGYEQYF	TGTGCCAGCAGCTCACAGGGGCTTGGGTACGAGCAGTACTTC
NA	TRBD1	TRBV23-1	TRBJ2-4	CASRLDRDREELAKNIQYF	TGCGCCAGCAGACTTGACCGGGACAGGGAGGAGCTAGCCAAAAACATTCAGTACTTC
NA	TRBD2	TRBV6-5	TRBJ2-1	CASSYSKLADISYNEQFF	TGTGCCAGCAGTTACTCGAAGCTAGCGGATATTTCCTACAATGAGCAGTTCTTC
NA	NA	TRBV6-5	TRBJ1-2	CASSYNVVRGSWGGYTF	TGTGCCAGCAGTTACAACGTGGTTAGGGGAAGCTGGGGTGGCTACACCTTC
NA	TRBD1	TRBV2	TRBJ1-2	CASTPGTGGSYGYTF	TGTGCCAGCACCCCTGGGACAGGGGGAAGCTATGGCTACACCTTC
NA	TRBD1	TRBV5-5	TRBJ2-1	CASSFTGADYNEQFF	TGTGCCAGCAGCTTCACAGGGGCCGACTACAATGAGCAGTTCTTC
NA	TRBD2	TRBV28	TRBJ2-2	CASSPSGRYTGELFF	TGTGCCAGCAGCCCAAGCGGGAGGTACACCGGGGAGCTGTTTTTT
NA	NA	TRBV9	TRBJ2-1	CASSGTVYNEQFF	TGTGCCAGCAGCGGAACGGTTTACAATGAGCAGTTCTTC
once	NA	TRBV7-9	TRBJ1-2	CASSWGLLEGYTF	TGTGCCAGCAGCTGGGGACTGCTTGAGGGCTACACCTTC
NA	NA	TRBV19	TRBJ2-7	CASSLSRGREQYF	TGTGCCAGTAGCCTGTCCAGGGGTCGGGAGCAGTACTTC
NA	NA	TRBV27	TRBJ2-7	CASSLARGRYEQYF	TGTGCCAGCAGTTTGGCCCGGGGGCGGTACGAGCAGTACTTC
NA	NA	TRBV2	TRBJ2-5	CASKQVKKETQYF	TGTGCCAGCAAACAGGTAAAAAAAGAGACCCAGTACTTC
few	NA	TRBV6-5	TRBJ2-7	CASSYGRSSYEQYF	TGTGCCAGCAGTTACGGGCGGAGCTCCTACGAGCAGTACTTC
NA	NA	TRBV27	TRBJ2-3	CASSSLARDTQYF	TGTGCCAGCAGTTCCCTAGCCCGAGATACGCAGTATTTT
NA	NA	TRBV29-1	TRBJ1-1	CSVRRANTEAFF	TGCAGCGTCCGCAGGGCTAACACTGAAGCTTTCTTT
NA	NA	TRBV7-9	TRBJ2-1	CASSLGQLAYNEQFF	TGTGCCAGCAGCTTAGGACAGTTGGCCTACAATGAGCAGTTCTTC
NA	TRBD2	TRBV27	TRBJ2-1	CASSEETSGRSSEQFF	TGTGCCAGCAGTGAAGAGACTAGCGGGAGGTCCAGTGAGCAGTTCTTC
NA	TRBD2	TRBV29-1	TRBJ2-1	CSVEWGGTEQFF	TGCAGCGTTGAATGGGGGGGTACTGAGCAGTTCTTC
NA	TRBD2	TRBV7-6	TRBJ2-7	CASSLVLGGYEQYF	TGTGCCAGCAGCTTAGTTCTGGGGGGGTACGAGCAGTACTTC
NA	TRBD2	TRBV20-1	TRBJ2-3	CGGFTLAGSTDTQYF	TGCGGAGGATTCACCCTAGCGGGGTCCACAGATACGCAGTATTTT